This T cell receptor beta chain was captured in a study of blood T cell repertoires in COVID-19. Study overall: Material from acute and convalescent COVID-19 was sourced from the United States, Italy and Spain. T cells, B-cell-depleted T cells, or PBMCs supplied cDNA or gDNA.

Per the authors' pipeline: Estimated nucleated cell counts came from reference gene primer amplification. TCRdb's table, derived via immunoSEQ multiplex PCR, lists solely in-frame clones and lacks some. The V and J calls and the clone size are those of that table, but D and trimming were determined from the DNA. The sample has about 93,000 clones, approximately 80% seen once; the top ten hold approximately 15%. The CDR3 has 17 residues. Germline V gene sequence: CDR1 SGHRS, CDR2 YFSETQ. Trimming removed 2 bases from V and 0 bases from J, with 12 bases in between. Sequencing was carried out using peripheral blood. The clonotype originates from a human donor in a cohort sampled during active COVID-19. The chain uses TRBV5-1 and TRBJ2-6; TRBD1 is a possible D gene (5 bases). The CDR3 DNA sequence: TGCGCCAGCAGCTTAGGACATCTACTCTCTGGGGCCAACGTCCTGACTTTC. Translated, it gives CASSLGHLLSGANVLTF.